Each of the 29 T cell receptor beta chains below was sequenced from the same sample in a study of shared clonotypes between healthy human individuals. Sequencing used immunoSEQ multiplex PCR; TCRdb keeps in-frame clones, though not all of them. This table holds some 2.3 million clones, 80% to 95% found once. Sample: naive CD4+ T cells from PBMCs. The sample's subset: CD45RA+ positively selected. These receptors came from a man aged 18-30 years in good health. Some clones in this sample may be carry-over from other donors' samples.

The CDR3 DNA reads as TGCAGCGTTGAAGATCCGAGACTCCAGTCCGAGCAGTACTTC. It translates to CSVEDPRLQSEQYF. The V and J genes are TRBV29-1 and TRBJ2-7; D unresolved. There are 14 residues in the CDR3. The germline CDR1 and CDR2 sequences are SQVTM and ANQGSEA. Trimming removed 0 bases at V and 6 bases at J, with 15 bases between.

Points on this clone: Other DNA sequences of this sample code for an identical CDR3. This chain uses TRBV18 with TRBJ2-7; maybe TRBD2 (5 bases). Germline CDR1 KGHSH, CDR2 LQKENI. Deletions cut 6 bases from V and 0 bases from J, with 15 bases between. The CDR3 is made up of 15 amino acids. CDR3 nucleotide sequence: TGTGCCAGCTCGCCTCTAAGTGGGAGCTCCTACGAGCAGTACTTC. Amino acids: CASSPLSGSSYEQYF.

This rearrangement joins TRBV7-3 to TRBJ2-7; the match to TRBD2 covers 8 bases. Germline assignment: CDR1 SGHTA and CDR2 FQGTGA. The V gene end was trimmed by 5 bases and the J gene end by 2 bases; junction bases not matched to a gene: 8. The CDR3 runs 15 residues. The CDR3 DNA reads as TGTGCCAGCAGCCAAGCGGGAGCCTCGGCCTACGAGCAGTACTTC. Its protein product is CASSQAGASAYEQYF.

V usage is TRBV19 and J usage is TRBJ1-2, with TRBD1 identical over 8 bases. The junction had 10 bases not matched to a gene; V was cut back by 7 bases and J by 6 bases. This CDR3 is 14 amino acids long. Looked up from germline, CDR1 is LNHDA and CDR2 is SQIVND (reference sequence). Written as DNA, the CDR3 is TGTGCCAGTACAGCGGACAGGGTTGATAATGGCTACACCTTC. As protein: CASTADRVDNGYTF.

This chain links TRBV5-1 with TRBJ2-1, with a possible D match to TRBD2 (6 bases). Germline loops: CDR1 SGHRS, CDR2 YFSETQ. The CDR3 length is 17 residues. Trimming removed 3 bases at V and 0 bases at J, with 16 bases between. CDR3 residues: CASSSVSGLSSYNEQFF. CDR3 sequence (DNA): TGCGCCAGCAGCTCCGTGAGCGGGTTGAGCTCCTACAATGAGCAGTTCTTC.

This chain joins TRBV7-2 and TRBJ1-2; D is uncertain. V shed 1 base and J shed 6 bases, with 15 bases lying between them. CDR3 length: 15 residues. Per germline, CDR1 SGHTA and CDR2 FQGNSA. Here the CDR3 reads CASSLEPASPDGYTF. The CDR3 bases are TGTGCCAGCAGCTTAGAGCCGGCGAGTCCAGATGGCTACACCTTC.

In this sample, this clone turned up once. The chain joins TRBV9 to TRBJ2-1; D remains unclear. The CDR3 consists of 12 residues. V lost 3 bases, J lost 4 bases, and 5 bases lay in between. The germline gives CDR1 SGDLS, CDR2 YYNGEE. CDR3 nucleotide sequence: TGTGCCAGCAGCGCTGTATACAATGAGCAGTTCTTC. It encodes CASSAVYNEQFF.

This rearrangement joins TRBV28 to TRBJ2-6; D tentatively reads TRBD1 or TRBD2 (6 bases each). The CDR3 has 18 amino acids. In germline, CDR1 is MDHEN, CDR2 SYDVKM. V lost 5 bases and J lost 0, with 17 bases in between. The CDR3 protein is CASSPRVGGNSGANVLTF. CDR3 bases: TGTGCCAGCAGTCCCCGGGTAGGGGGGAACTCTGGGGCCAACGTCCTGACTTTC.

CDR3 sequence: CASSLAQHGNTIYF. The CDR3 DNA sequence: TGTGCCAGCAGCTTAGCTCAGCATGGAAACACCATATATTTT. The chain employs TRBV11-3 and TRBJ1-3, with D unclear. Trimming removed 1 base from V and 3 bases from J, with 7 bases in between. Per the germline V gene, CDR1 is SGHNT and CDR2 is YENEEA. The length of the CDR3 is 14 residues.

The chain uses TRBV4-3 and TRBJ2-7, with TRBD2 as a possible D gene (5 bases). The length of the CDR3 is 14 residues. The V end was cut by 0 bases, the J end by 3 bases, with 9 bases between. Germline CDR1 is LGHNA and CDR2 is YSLEER. CDR3 residues: CASSQERVNYEQYF. The CDR3 region has the DNA TGCGCCAGCAGCCAAGAGAGGGTTAACTACGAGCAGTACTTC.

The chain joins TRBV9 to TRBJ2-5; 8 positions match TRBD2. Germline assignment: CDR1 SGDLS and CDR2 YYNGEE. The length of the CDR3 is 15 residues. V was pared by 4 bases and J by 4 bases, with 9 bases of the junction left unmatched. CDR3 DNA sequence: TGTGCCAGCAGCCCGTCTGGGACTAGAGGAGAGACCCAGTACTTC. It is translated as CASSPSGTRGETQYF.

The rearrangement uses TRBV4-1 and TRBJ1-2, with 9 positions matching TRBD1. The trim removed 3 bases at V and 8 bases at J, leaving 10 bases unmatched. The CDR3 covers 15 residues. Germline V CDR1 and CDR2: MGHRA, YSYEKL. The CDR3 reads CASSQERQGVGGYTF. The CDR3 bases are TGCGCCAGCAGCCAGGAGAGACAGGGGGTAGGAGGCTACACCTTC.

A single count supports this clone. V is TRBV4-3 and J is TRBJ2-5, with D uncertain. The germline V gene has CDR1 LGHNA and CDR2 YSLEER. Trimming cost V 0 bases and J 7 bases, with 15 bases left between them. The CDR3 extends over 15 amino acids. CDR3 region: CASSQDIGVGGTQYF. The CDR3 bases are TGCGCCAGCAGCCAAGATATTGGGGTAGGCGGGACCCAGTACTTC.

This clone was observed a single time. The V call is TRBV28, the J call TRBJ2-7, with D maybe TRBD2 (6 bases). CDR1 and CDR2 from the germline V gene are MDHEN and SYDVKM. V lost 10 bases, J lost 0 bases, and 7 bases lay in between. The CDR3 totals 11 residues. CDR3 amino acids: CAIGGSYEQYF. CDR3 in DNA: TGTGCCATCGGGGGCTCCTACGAGCAGTACTTC.

Worth noting for this clone: Other nucleotide sequences in the sample specify the same CDR3. The chain couples TRBV11-2 to TRBJ2-7, with 11 bases identical to TRBD2. J lost 4 bases, V lost 3 bases, and 2 bases had no gene match. The CDR3 is 14 amino acids. Germline CDR1 reads SGHAT; CDR2 reads FQNNGV. This CDR3 reads CASSFTSGSYEQYF. In DNA, the CDR3 is TGTGCCAGCAGCTTCACTAGCGGGAGTTACGAGCAGTACTTC. Complete variable domain (other parts from reference TRBV11-2 and TRBJ2-7): EAGVAQSPRYKIIEKRQSVAFWCNPISGHATLYWYQQILGQGPKLLIQFQNNGVVDDSQLPKDRFSAERLKGVDSTLKIQPAKLEDSAVYLCASSFTSGSYEQYFGPGTRLTVT.

The chain joins TRBV15 to TRBJ2-5, with D tentatively TRBD1 (6 bases). The CDR3 extends over 15 amino acids. Germline assignment: CDR1 LNHNV and CDR2 YYDKDF (reference sequence). The V end was cut by 3 bases, the J end by 5 bases, with 16 bases between. In nucleotides, the CDR3 is TGTGCCACCAGCAGGGGGGCCCCACGGCAGGAGACCCAGTACTTC. Translation gives CATSRGAPRQETQYF.

This rearrangement joins TRBV18 to TRBJ2-1; D uncertain. The CDR3 consists of 13 residues. Trimming stripped 4 bases from V and 5 bases from J, with 9 bases between. Germline assignment: CDR1 KGHSH and CDR2 LQKENI. Here the CDR3 DNA reads TGTGCCAGCTCACAAAGGGCAGACAATGAGCAGTTCTTC. It is translated as CASSQRADNEQFF.

This clone was seen a single time. This CDR3 is also generated by other DNA sequences in the sample. The V and J genes are TRBV28 and TRBJ2-7; 11 nucleotides line up with TRBD2. CDR1 is MDHEN, CDR2 SYDVKM, per germline. V lost 2 bases to trimming and J lost 5 bases; unmatched junction nucleotides: 5. The CDR3 totals 15 residues. The CDR3 loop reads CASSLGVAGGNEQYF. CDR3 DNA: TGTGCCAGCAGTTTAGGCGTAGCGGGAGGGAACGAGCAGTACTTC.

The chain combines TRBV2 with TRBJ2-2, with 10 bases fitting TRBD1. The V gene's germline CDR1 is SNHLY and CDR2 FYNNEI. CDR3 length: 14 residues. J lost 6 bases, V lost 7 bases, and 5 bases had no gene match. The CDR3 loop reads CASTGQGGAGELFF. CDR3 DNA sequence: TGTGCCAGCACCGGACAGGGGGGGGCCGGGGAGCTGTTTTTT. Using reference TRBV2 and TRBJ2-2 for the parts outside the CDR3, the full variable domain is EPEVTQTPSHQVTQMGQEVILRCVPISNHLYFYWYRQILGQKVEFLVSFYNNEISEKSEIFDDQFSVERPDGSNFTLKIRSTKLEDSAMYFCASTGQGGAGELFFGEGSRLTVL.

The chain is built from TRBV5-8 and TRBJ2-5; perhaps D is TRBD1 or TRBD2 (5 bases each). V shed 4 bases and J shed 0 bases, with 13 bases lying between them. This CDR3 comprises 15 residues. CDR1 and CDR2 from the germline V gene are SGHTS and YDEGEE. The CDR3 DNA follows: TGTGCCAGCAGCCCATACGGGACGAACCAAGAGACCCAGTACTTC. Translation gives CASSPYGTNQETQYF. Full variable domain (outside the CDR3, taken from reference TRBV5-8 and TRBJ2-5): EAGVTQSPTHLIKTRGQQATLRCSPISGHTSVYWYQQALGLGLQFLLWYDEGEERNRGNFPPRFSGRQFPNYSSELNVNALELEDSALYLCASSPYGTNQETQYFGPGTRLLVL.

The chain joins TRBV5-4 to TRBJ1-5; a possible D gene is TRBD1 (6 bases). Trimming removed 0 bases at V and 4 bases at J, with 11 bases between. CDR1 SGHNT and CDR2 YYREEE come from the germline V gene (reference sequence). The CDR3 contains 15 residues. CDR3: CASSLGPRGNQPQHF. Here the CDR3 DNA reads TGTGCCAGCAGCTTGGGGCCCAGGGGTAATCAGCCCCAGCATTTT.

J is TRBJ2-1 and V is TRBV5-1; 8 bases align to TRBD1. CDR3 length: 13 amino acids. Germline CDR1 and CDR2: SGHRS and YFSETQ. J gave up 5 bases and V 5 bases, and 3 bases lay outside the gene matches. For the CDR3, the DNA is TGCGCCAGCAGGACAGGGGTCAACAATGAGCAGTTCTTC. Translation gives CASRTGVNNEQFF.

In regard to this clone: In the same sample, other DNA sequences code for this CDR3. This sequence joins TRBV18 and TRBJ2-7; 9 bases match TRBD1. V shed 1 base, J shed 2 bases, and the junction held 0 bases outside the gene matches. The CDR3 consists of 14 residues. Germline V CDR1 and CDR2: KGHSH, LQKENI. CDR3 residues: CASSPRTGAYEQYF. DNA for the CDR3: TGTGCCAGCTCACCACGGACAGGGGCCTACGAGCAGTACTTC. Together with reference TRBV18 and TRBJ2-7, the CDR3 gives the full variable domain: NAGVMQNPRHLVRRRGQEARLRCSPMKGHSHVYWYRQLPEEGLKFMVYLQKENIIDESGMPKERFSAEFPKEGPSILRIQQVVRGDSAAYFCASSPRTGAYEQYFGPGTRLTVT.

Regarding this clone: Other DNA sequences in the same sample also yield this CDR3. This rearrangement joins TRBV5-1 to TRBJ2-7; no definite D call. Germline lookup yields CDR1 SGHRS and CDR2 YFSETQ. The CDR3 is made up of 13 amino acids. V lost 2 bases, J lost 1 base, and 7 bases lay in between. CDR3 nucleotide sequence: TGCGCCAGCAGCTTACGGACGTCCTACGAGCAGTACTTC. This codes for CASSLRTSYEQYF.

The chain is built from TRBV7-9 and TRBJ2-2; D not certain. This CDR3 comprises 14 residues. Germline V gene lookup returns CDR1 SEHNR and CDR2 FQNEAQ (reference sequence). The CDR3 sequence: CCIEQGRNTGELFF. In nucleotides, the CDR3 is TGTTGTATAGAGCAAGGCAGGAACACCGGGGAGCTGTTTTTT. Looking up the rest from reference TRBV7-9 and TRBJ2-2 gives the full variable domain: DTGVSQNPRHKITKRGQNVTFRCDPISEHNRLYWYRQTLGQGPEFLTYFQNEAQLEKSRLLSDRFSAERPKGSFSTLEIQRTEQGDSAMYLCCIEQGRNTGELFFGEGSRLTVL.

The chain recombines TRBV9 with TRBJ2-5; TRBD1 agrees at 8 bases. Germline CDR1 is SGDLS and CDR2 is YYNGEE. J was trimmed by 5 bases and V by 4 bases; bases with no gene match: 10. This CDR3 comprises 15 residues. The CDR3, as DNA: TGTGCCAGCAGCCCCGAGGACAGGGTCTGGGAGACCCAGTACTTC. Translation: CASSPEDRVWETQYF.

This chain links TRBV6-5 with TRBJ2-7; tentatively, D is TRBD2 (5 bases). From germline, CDR1 is MNHEY and CDR2 SVGAGI. CDR3 size: 12 residues. Trimming left V 8 bases short and J 3 bases short, with 11 bases between. CDR3: CASRGGHYEQYF. DNA for the CDR3: TGTGCCAGCCGTGGAGGCCACTACGAGCAGTACTTC.

This chain links TRBV10-3 with TRBJ1-1; D call uncertain. Germline CDR1 ENHRY, CDR2 SYGVKD. The CDR3 consists of 12 residues. Trimming cost V 8 bases and J 0 bases, with 7 bases left between them. The CDR3 nucleotides read TGTGCCATCGGAGCTGTGAACACTGAAGCTTTCTTT. Encoded protein: CAIGAVNTEAFF.

The chain joins TRBV5-1 to TRBJ1-1; D unresolved. From germline, CDR1 is SGHRS and CDR2 YFSETQ. Trimming cost V 0 bases and J 4 bases, with 10 bases left between them. This CDR3 is 14 amino acids long. This CDR3 reads CASSLGGLSTEAFF. The CDR3, as DNA: TGCGCCAGCAGCTTGGGAGGGTTGAGCACTGAAGCTTTCTTT.